Below, 13 T cell receptor beta chains from the same sample are listed, as sequenced in a study of T cell clonality in common variable immunodeficiency. Clones were read by immunoSEQ multiplex PCR, and TCRdb kept only the in-frame ones, dropping some. The data list some 60,000 clones, none observed once; 1.5% to 2% falls to the top ten. What was sequenced was peripheral blood mononuclear cells. All receptors derive from a person aged 18-70 years in good health.

This clone occurred many times. The read falls 3 residues short of the CDR3 end, and the missing part is taken from the germline J gene. The rearrangement links TRBV7-2 to TRBJ2-5; 7 nucleotides align to TRBD1. The CDR3 extends over 14 amino acids. CDR1 is SGHTA and CDR2 is FQGNSA in the germline V gene. V lost 1 base, J lost 1 base, and 0 bases stayed unmatched. CDR3 DNA, as far as it was read: TGTGCCAGCAGCTTAGGGACAGGCCAAGAGACC. Translating it yields CASSLGTGQET. In full, the CDR3 is CASSLGTGQETQYF.

This clone was seen many times. The read terminates 3 residues before the CDR3 end, so the remaining end is supplied by the germline J gene. This chain joins TRBV7-2 and TRBJ2-1; D gene ambiguous. The germline V and J ends were trimmed by 7 bases and 4 bases, with 17 bases remaining between them. The CDR3 sequence is 15 residues long. Germline V gene lookup returns CDR1 SGHTA and CDR2 FQGNSA. This chain's CDR3 is CASTPFVSWYNEQFF. The part of the CDR3 DNA that was read is TGTGCCAGCACTCCCTTTGTCAGTTGGTACAATGAG. The full variable domain, in which reference TRBV7-2 and TRBJ2-1 provide the parts outside the CDR3, is GAGVSQSPSNKVTEKGKDVELRCDPISGHTALYWYRQSLGQGLEFLIYFQGNSAPDKSGLPSDRFSAERTGGSVSTLTIQRTQQEDSAVYLCASTPFVSWYNEQFFGPGTRLTVL.

This clone came up many times. Read sequence stops 3 residues before the CDR3 end, and the germline J gene provides the missing end. J is TRBJ2-1 and V is TRBV30; 8 nucleotides agree with TRBD2. This CDR3 comprises 13 residues. Germline V gene lookup returns CDR1 GTSNPN and CDR2 SVGIG (reference sequence). The V segment lost 5 bases and the J segment 5 bases; nucleotides outside the gene matches: 5. The CDR3: CAWGLAFNNEQFF. The sequenced CDR3 bases are TGTGCCTGGGGACTAGCTTTTAACAATGAG.

This clone was observed at least ten times. The read ends 3 residues shy of where the CDR3 ends; the end is completed using the germline J gene. The chain uses TRBV7-9 and TRBJ2-5; D gene ambiguous. Per the germline V gene, CDR1 is SEHNR and CDR2 is FQNEAQ (reference sequence). The CDR3 has 15 amino acids. V lost 6 bases, J lost 2 bases, and 16 bases lay in between. The sequenced part of the CDR3 DNA is TGTGCCAGCAGTCCAGGATTTCATATTCAAGAGACC. Translated, it gives CASSPGFHIQET. The whole CDR3 is CASSPGFHIQETQYF. The whole variable domain, filled in from reference TRBV7-9 and TRBJ2-5, reads DTGVSQNPRHKITKRGQNVTFRCDPISEHNRLYWYRQTLGQGPEFLTYFQNEAQLEKSRLLSDRFSAERPKGSFSTLEIQRTEQGDSAMYLCASSPGFHIQETQYFGPGTRLLVL.

Ten or more counts support this clone. The CDR3 end lies 3 residues beyond the end of the read and is filled in from the germline J gene. The genes are TRBV18 and TRBJ1-2; the D is unclear. This CDR3 is 13 amino acids long. Germline values: CDR1 KGHSH, CDR2 LQKENI. Trimming shortened V by 3 bases and J by 3 bases, and 8 bases separated the two germline ends. The CDR3 here is CASSPVSDYGYTF. The sequenced part of the CDR3 DNA is TGTGCCAGCTCACCGGTCTCGGACTATGGC.

This clone was seen many times. The read is 3 residues too short to cover the CDR3 end, so that end is filled in from the germline J gene. This chain uses TRBV28 with TRBJ2-7; 10 bases fit TRBD1. CDR1 MDHEN and CDR2 SYDVKM come from the germline V gene. CDR3 length: 15 residues. With V trimmed by 4 bases and J by 6 bases, 9 bases remained unmatched. The CDR3 loop reads CASSSPFGQGVEQYF. The CDR3 bases that were read are TGTGCCAGCAGTTCCCCGTTCGGACAGGGGGTCGAG.

Many counts were recorded for this clone. CDR3 DNA, as far as it was read: TGCAGCGTGGGGGCCCCCTATGGC. This encodes CSVGAPYG. The whole CDR3 sequence reads CSVGAPYGYTF. The V call is TRBV29-1, the J call TRBJ1-2; possibly TRBD1 for D (6 bases). The CDR3 end is not reached by the read, which stops 3 residues before it; the germline J gene fills it in. Between the trimmed V and J ends, which lost 6 bases and 4 bases, there was a span of 9 bases. Looked up from germline, CDR1 is SQVTM and CDR2 is ANQGSEA. The CDR3 totals 11 residues.

This clone showed up many times. The CDR3 extends 3 residues past the end of the read, so its final part is completed from the germline J gene. V is TRBV28 and J is TRBJ2-3, with D maybe TRBD1 (6 bases). V shed 8 bases and J shed 5 bases, with 11 bases lying between them. The CDR3 totals 12 residues. In germline, CDR1 is MDHEN, CDR2 SYDVKM. Partial CDR3 DNA: TGTGCCAGCGGAACAGGGATAGATACG. As protein: CASGTGIDT. The CDR3, in full, reads CASGTGIDTQYF.

This clone has ten or more counts. The read gets to within 3 residues of the CDR3 end, and the germline J gene fills in the rest. V usage is TRBV20-1 and J usage is TRBJ2-7, with 9 bases fitting TRBD2. Germline assignment: CDR1 DFQATT and CDR2 SNEGSKA (reference sequence). The CDR3 totals 17 residues. Trimming took 0 bases from V and 0 from J; bases not matched to a gene: 9. Incomplete CDR3 DNA: TGCAGTGCTAGAGAGGGTGACCTGACTAGCGGCTCCTACGAG. Translation: CSAREGDLTSGSYE. In full, the CDR3 reads CSAREGDLTSGSYEQYF.

Ten or more counts support this clone. The read terminates 3 residues before the CDR3 end, so the remaining end is supplied by the germline J gene. The V gene is TRBV18, the J gene TRBJ2-3; 10 bases fit TRBD1. V lost 5 bases to trimming and J lost 5 bases; unmatched junction nucleotides: 10. Germline loops: CDR1 KGHSH, CDR2 LQKENI. The CDR3 totals 16 residues. The sequenced part of the CDR3 DNA is TGTGCCAGCTCAACGACAGGGGGCCTTTCGGAAGATACG. Translating gives CASSTTGGLSEDT. The whole CDR3 reads CASSTTGGLSEDTQYF.

This clone showed up many times. The read ends 3 residues before the CDR3 terminus; that terminus is restored from the germline J gene. The chain combines TRBV20-1 with TRBJ1-6, with D possibly being TRBD1 (6 bases). The CDR3 sequence is 15 residues long. V lost 5 bases and J 2 bases, leaving 13 bases between the germline ends. Looked up from germline, CDR1 is DFQATT and CDR2 is SNEGSKA (reference sequence). CDR3 loop: CSAPQGFAYNSPLHF. CDR3 bases read: TGCAGTGCTCCTCAGGGGTTCGCCTATAATTCACCC.

Many counts were recorded for this clone. Read coverage stops 3 residues before the CDR3 terminus; the germline J gene supplies the remainder. The chain has TRBV6-2 or TRBV6-3 and TRBJ2-1, with D maybe TRBD1 (6 bases). The V and J ends lost 2 bases and 0 bases respectively, with 11 bases between them. Germline V gives CDR1 MNHEY, CDR2 SVGEGT. This CDR3 is built from 16 residues. The CDR3 loop is CASSYRGQLSYNEQFF. The CDR3 DNA, read in part, is TGTGCCAGCAGTTACCGCGGACAGCTCTCCTACAATGAG.

There are many counts of this clone. With the read ending 3 residues before the CDR3 end, the germline J gene is used to fill in that end. This sequence joins TRBV7-9 and TRBJ2-2; 8 bases are shared with TRBD2. Germline CDR1 is SEHNR and CDR2 is FQNEAQ (reference sequence). V was pared by 5 bases and J by 6 bases, with 8 bases of the junction left unmatched. CDR3 length: 15 amino acids. The CDR3 here is CASSPPTSVPGELFF. The part of the CDR3 DNA that was read is TGTGCCAGCAGCCCCCCGACTAGCGTCCCCGGGGAG.